This TCR delta chain is drawn from a study of DNA immune sequencing with unique molecular identifiers (TCRdb year 2020). As for the study more broadly: Immunomagnetic cell separation was used to enrich gammadelta T cells from buffy coats, and the genomic DNA of the enriched gammadelta T cells was sequenced. gammadelta T cells were enriched from PBMC of 9 to 11 healthy individuals by fluorescence-activated cell sorting. To compare enriched with non-enriched material, approximately 97 ng of enriched gammadelta T-cell DNA and 0.75 to 1 ug of non-enriched PBMC DNA were sequenced. The study developed and validated an ultrasensitive DNA-based TRD repertoire sequencing method using PCR-introduced unique molecular identifiers. Validation of the sequencing method was done both on synthetic reference molecules and on blood samples taken from healthy individuals. Donors were healthy individuals, with 10 or so donors profiled from sorted peripheral blood gammadelta T cells.

The library was produced with multiplex PCR. A 32-plex assay amplified the genomic DNA, with primers for all 8 TRDV and 4 TRDJ genes spanning the CDR3. A 12-nucleotide UMI was added during two to three barcoding PCR cycles, followed by a second PCR with Illumina adapter primers. Libraries were purified with AMPure XP beads and quality-checked on a Fragment Analyzer with the HS NGS Fragment kit. Sequencing used an Illumina MiniSeq mid-output kit with around 20% PhiX and 150 cycles of paired-end reads. Processing in the source paper ran as follows. MIGEC version 1.2.9 was used to process the reads, grouping the reads by UMI and building error-corrected consensus sequences. For post-processing, modified scripts from VDJtools version 1.2.1 were used together with the tcR R package. Clonotypes were called again by TCRdb from the public reads via CATT, and duplicate nucleotide sequences were then merged into one entry. TCRdb assigned the V and J calls; the authors' analysis was not used. The sample table holds 5,000 or so delta-chain clones, of which over 10% were seen once. The ten biggest clones cover around 56% of the sample.

Beyond this particular receptor, the publication reports: The primer-based approach is unable to detect novel TRD sequences that the primers do not target. Healthy donors differed in TRD repertoire diversity, and several donors were highly oligoclonal, meaning the top 5 clonotypes made up more than half of productive molecules. Among clonotypes in healthy donors, the most frequent TRD rearrangement was TRDV2 paired with TRDJ1.

V drops 0 bases and J drops 0 bases, leaving 11 bases in between. The CDR3 spans 18 residues, from the cysteine through the phenylalanine. Just CDR3 DNA is preserved here, 54 bases in frame from base 1. CDR1 GEAIGNYY and CDR2 EKD were looked up in the germline V gene. Comments on this clone: Its antigen is not yet known. No quality values exist for individual bases; no much larger clone is one base distant.

The sequenced sample consisted of gamma-delta T cells enriched from blood buffy coat, or unenriched PBMCs (not recorded which). The rearrangement joined TRDV2 to TRDJ3; tentative D gene TRDD3, with 5 bases matching. The source of this sequence is a human donor in good health. The nucleotide sequence is given as TGTGCCTGTGACACCGGGGGGGCCCGCTCCTGGGACACCCGACAGATGTTTTTC. This encodes CACDTGGARSWDTRQMFF.